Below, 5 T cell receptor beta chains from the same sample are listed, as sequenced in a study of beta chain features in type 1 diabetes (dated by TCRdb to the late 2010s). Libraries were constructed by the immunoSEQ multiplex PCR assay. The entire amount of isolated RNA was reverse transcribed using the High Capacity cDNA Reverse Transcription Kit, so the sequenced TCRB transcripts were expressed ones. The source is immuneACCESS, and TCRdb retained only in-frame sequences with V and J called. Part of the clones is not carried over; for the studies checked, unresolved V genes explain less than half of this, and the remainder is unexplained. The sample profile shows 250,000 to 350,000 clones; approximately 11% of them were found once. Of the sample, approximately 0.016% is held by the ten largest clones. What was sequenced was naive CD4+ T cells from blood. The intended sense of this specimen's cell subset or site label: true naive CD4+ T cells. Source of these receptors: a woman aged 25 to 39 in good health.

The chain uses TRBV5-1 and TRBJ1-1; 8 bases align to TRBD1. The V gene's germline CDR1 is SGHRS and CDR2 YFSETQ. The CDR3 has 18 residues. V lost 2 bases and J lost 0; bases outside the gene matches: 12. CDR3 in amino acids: CASSLPRTGTALNTEAFF. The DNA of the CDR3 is TGCGCCAGCAGCTTACCCCGGACAGGGACCGCCCTGAACACTGAAGCTTTCTTT.

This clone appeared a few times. The CDR3 loop is CASSEVSGNQPQHF. The CDR3 region has the DNA TGTGCCAGCAGTGAAGTCTCAGGGAATCAGCCCCAGCATTTT. The chain is built from TRBV6-4 and TRBJ1-5; a weak D match, TRBD1 (5 bases). The CDR3 has 14 amino acids. The V end lost 3 bases, the J end lost 4 bases, and 10 bases lay between the germline ends. Per germline, CDR1 MRHNA and CDR2 SNTAGT.

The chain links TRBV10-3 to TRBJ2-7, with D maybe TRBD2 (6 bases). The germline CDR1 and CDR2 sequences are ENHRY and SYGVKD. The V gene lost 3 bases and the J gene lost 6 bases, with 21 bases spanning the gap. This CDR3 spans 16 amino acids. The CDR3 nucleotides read TGTGCCATCAGTGAAAAAAAGGCGGGATTATACTCCGAGCAGTACTTC. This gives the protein CAISEKKAGLYSEQYF.

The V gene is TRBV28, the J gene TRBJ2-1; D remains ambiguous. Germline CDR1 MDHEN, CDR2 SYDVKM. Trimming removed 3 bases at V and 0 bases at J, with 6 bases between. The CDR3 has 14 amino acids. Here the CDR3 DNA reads TGTGCCAGCAGTTTCTCTAACTCCTACAATGAGCAGTTCTTC. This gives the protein CASSFSNSYNEQFF.

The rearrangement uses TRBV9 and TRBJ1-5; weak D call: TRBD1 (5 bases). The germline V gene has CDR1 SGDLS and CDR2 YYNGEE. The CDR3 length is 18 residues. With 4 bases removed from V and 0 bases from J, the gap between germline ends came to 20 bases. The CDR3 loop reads CASSSIGWGGHSNQPQHF. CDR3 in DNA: TGTGCCAGCAGCTCCATAGGGTGGGGCGGACATAGCAATCAGCCCCAGCATTTT.